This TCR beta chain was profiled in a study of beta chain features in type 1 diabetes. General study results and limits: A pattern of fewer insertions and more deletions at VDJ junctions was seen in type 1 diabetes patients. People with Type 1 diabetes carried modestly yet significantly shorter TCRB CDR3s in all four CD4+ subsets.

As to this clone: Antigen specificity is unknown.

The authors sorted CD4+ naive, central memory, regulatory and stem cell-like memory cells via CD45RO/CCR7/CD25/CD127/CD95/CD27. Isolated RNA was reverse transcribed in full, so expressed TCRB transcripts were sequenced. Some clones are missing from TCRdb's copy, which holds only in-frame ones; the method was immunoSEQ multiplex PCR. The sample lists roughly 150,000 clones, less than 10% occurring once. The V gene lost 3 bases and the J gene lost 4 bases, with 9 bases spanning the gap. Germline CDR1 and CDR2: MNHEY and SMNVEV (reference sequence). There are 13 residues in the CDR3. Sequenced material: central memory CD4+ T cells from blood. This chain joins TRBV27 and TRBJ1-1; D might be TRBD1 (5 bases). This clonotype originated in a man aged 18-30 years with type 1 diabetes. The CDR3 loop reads CASSFRVRTEAFF. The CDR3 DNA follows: TGTGCCAGCAGTTTCAGGGTTCGCACTGAAGCTTTCTTT.